These 28 T cell receptor beta chains share one sample of origin, sequenced in a study of OX40 agonist ivuxolimab in advanced cancers. Sequencing used immunoSEQ multiplex PCR; TCRdb keeps in-frame clones, though not all of them. The sample contains fewer than 40,000 clones, about four fifths of which appear only once. Sequences were derived from CD4+ or CD8+ T cells sorted from blood, sampled in a trial of the OX40 agonist ivuxolimab. These receptors came from an adult with an advanced solid tumor such as melanoma, head and neck, liver or kidney cancer.

The gene calls are TRBV18 and TRBJ2-7, with D possibly TRBD2 on 6 matching bases. CDR1 and CDR2 from the germline V gene are KGHSH and LQKENI. V was cut by 1 base and J by 4 bases, with 11 bases left in between. This CDR3 region has 14 residues. The CDR3 nucleotides read TGTGCCAGCTCACCACGGGGGGAACCTTACGAGCAGTACTTC. This codes for CASSPRGEPYEQYF.

CDR3 coding DNA: TGTGCCAGCAGCCCCGGGACAGCGGTAATCTACGAGCAGTACTTC. Protein: CASSPGTAVIYEQYF. The chain couples TRBV9 to TRBJ2-7, with 7 bases aligning to TRBD1. V was pared by 4 bases and J by 3 bases, with 10 bases of the junction left unmatched. The CDR3 has 15 residues. Germline CDR1 is SGDLS and CDR2 is YYNGEE.

This clone has a handful of counts. This chain links TRBV19 with TRBJ1-5, with D possibly matching TRBD1 (6 bases). This CDR3 is built from 14 residues. Germline CDR1 reads LNHDA; CDR2 reads SQIVND (reference sequence). V lost 6 bases, J lost 5 bases, and 14 bases lay in between. The DNA of the CDR3 is TGTGCCAGTAGGTCGGGGAGGGGGTATCAGCCCCAGCATTTT. This sequence encodes CASRSGRGYQPQHF.

The V and J genes are TRBV11-2 and TRBJ2-1; 11 bases line up with TRBD2. Germline CDR1 SGHAT, CDR2 FQNNGV. J was trimmed by 7 bases and V by 2 bases; bases with no gene match: 1. The CDR3 has 14 residues. CDR3: CASSLLAGGNEQFF. In DNA, the CDR3 is TGTGCCAGCAGCTTACTAGCGGGGGGAAATGAGCAGTTCTTC. Using reference TRBV11-2 and TRBJ2-1 for the parts outside the CDR3, the full variable domain is EAGVAQSPRYKIIEKRQSVAFWCNPISGHATLYWYQQILGQGPKLLIQFQNNGVVDDSQLPKDRFSAERLKGVDSTLKIQPAKLEDSAVYLCASSLLAGGNEQFFGPGTRLTVL.

This chain links TRBV7-2 with TRBJ2-3; no reliable D call. Per germline, CDR1 SGHTA and CDR2 FQGNSA. The ends were cut back, 1 base at V and 7 bases at J, with 6 bases in the middle. CDR3 length: 12 amino acids. CDR3 residues: CASSLDRNTQYF. In DNA form, the CDR3 reads TGTGCCAGCAGCTTAGATCGTAATACGCAGTATTTT.

This chain joins TRBV28 and TRBJ1-2, with 12 bases that match TRBD1. This CDR3 contains 15 residues. The J segment lost 6 bases and the V segment lost 7 bases, leaving 9 bases of the junction unmatched. Germline V gives CDR1 MDHEN, CDR2 SYDVKM. CDR3 DNA: TGTGCCAGCATCCCTGCCGGGACAGGGGGCCATGGCTACACCTTC. Translated: CASIPAGTGGHGYTF.

The genes are TRBV18 and TRBJ2-3; D unresolved. The CDR3 contains 14 residues. The V end was cut by 2 bases, the J end by 6 bases, with 12 bases between. Germline CDR1 KGHSH, CDR2 LQKENI. The CDR3 coding sequence is TGTGCCAGCTCACCATTAGTGGCTCCCGATACGCAGTATTTT. Amino acid sequence: CASSPLVAPDTQYF.

The chain combines TRBV4-1 with TRBJ1-2; 8 bases fit TRBD1. After removal of 1 base from V and 6 bases from J, the junction contained 7 bases not matched to a gene. The CDR3 contains 15 residues. Germline CDR1 and CDR2: MGHRA and YSYEKL. The CDR3 spells CASSQVGQGQDGYTF. The CDR3 DNA is TGCGCCAGCAGCCAAGTTGGACAGGGACAGGATGGCTACACCTTC.

V and J are TRBV5-4 and TRBJ2-5; D possibly corresponds to TRBD2 (6 bases). The CDR3 spans 14 residues. V lost 3 bases, J lost 9 bases, and 18 bases lay in between. In germline, CDR1 is SGHNT, CDR2 YYREEE (reference sequence). DNA of the CDR3: TGTGCCAGCAGCTCGACCGGGGGTAAGAGACCCCAGTACTTC. The encoded protein is CASSSTGGKRPQYF.

The gene calls are TRBV6-4 and TRBJ2-6; 7 bases align to TRBD2. The CDR3 loop spans 15 amino acids. Germline CDR1 MRHNA, CDR2 SNTAGT. V trimming: 4 bases; J trimming: 0 bases; junction bases outside the gene matches: 0. The CDR3 region is CASSGGGSGANVLTF. The CDR3 region has the DNA TGTGCCAGCAGTGGCGGGGGCTCTGGGGCCAACGTCCTGACTTTC.

This chain connects TRBV6-1 to TRBJ2-7, with 10 bases that match TRBD2. V was clipped by 2 bases and J by 1 base; unmatched bases: 11. CDR1 is MNHNS, CDR2 SASEGT, per germline. This CDR3 is 18 amino acids long. In DNA, the CDR3 is TGTGCCAGCAGTGAAAAGGTACTAGCGGGGACTCGATCCTACGAGCAGTACTTC. Its translation: CASSEKVLAGTRSYEQYF.

The genes are TRBV5-1 and TRBJ2-1; 9 bases line up with TRBD1. CDR3 length: 16 amino acids. V lost 4 bases, J lost 8 bases, and 13 bases stayed unmatched. In germline, CDR1 is SGHRS, CDR2 YFSETQ. CDR3 residues: CASSNGPGQGGDEQFF. DNA for the CDR3: TGCGCCAGCAGCAACGGACCGGGACAGGGAGGAGATGAGCAGTTCTTC.

This clone showed up just a few times. This sequence joins TRBV27 and TRBJ2-3; a possible D gene is TRBD1 (6 bases). Germline loops: CDR1 MNHEY, CDR2 SMNVEV (reference sequence). The length of the CDR3 is 17 residues. V lost 5 bases, J lost 3 bases, and 21 bases lay in between. The DNA for the CDR3 is TGTGCCAGCAGTCCCCCGAGGGGCAGGGGACGGACAGATACGCAGTATTTT. Translated, it gives CASSPPRGRGRTDTQYF.

The chain joins TRBV2 to TRBJ1-5, with 8 positions matching TRBD1. This CDR3 is 13 amino acids long. Looked up from germline, CDR1 is SNHLY and CDR2 is FYNNEI. V was clipped by 3 bases and J by 5 bases; unmatched bases: 0. The CDR3 is CASSETGDQPQHF. CDR3 in DNA: TGTGCCAGCAGTGAGACAGGGGATCAGCCCCAGCATTTT.

This clone has only one observation. V and J are TRBV4-1 and TRBJ2-7; the D gene is possibly TRBD1 (5 bases). The CDR3 sequence is 14 residues long. The germline gives CDR1 MGHRA, CDR2 YSYEKL. Trimming left V 4 bases short and J 3 bases short, with 13 bases between. In DNA, the CDR3 is TGCGCCAGCAGCCTCTACATGACAGACTACGAGCAGTACTTC. This encodes CASSLYMTDYEQYF.

The chain employs TRBV29-1 and TRBJ2-7, with D hard to call. The V gene's germline CDR1 is SQVTM and CDR2 ANQGSEA. This CDR3 spans 12 amino acids. V lost 4 bases, J lost 5 bases, and 12 bases lay in between. The CDR3 loop is CSVGIVGNEQYF. Here the CDR3 DNA reads TGCAGCGTTGGTATCGTTGGCAACGAGCAGTACTTC.

CDR3 region: CASSTHGLNEKLFF. The CDR3 DNA sequence: TGCGCCAGCAGCACTCACGGGCTTAATGAAAAACTGTTTTTT. The rearrangement joins TRBV5-1 to TRBJ1-4, with D hard to call. Per the germline V gene, CDR1 is SGHRS and CDR2 is YFSETQ. V was pared by 4 bases and J by 4 bases, with 11 bases between. The CDR3 loop spans 14 amino acids. Using reference TRBV5-1 and TRBJ1-4 for the parts outside the CDR3, the full variable domain is KAGVTQTPRYLIKTRGQQVTLSCSPISGHRSVSWYQQTPGQGLQFLFEYFSETQRNKGNFPGRFSGRQFSNSRSEMNVSTLELGDSALYLCASSTHGLNEKLFFGSGTQLSVL.

This clone appeared once. The chain has TRBV6-6 and TRBJ1-1, with 8 bases that match TRBD1. The V gene's germline CDR1 is MNHNY and CDR2 SVGAGI (reference sequence). After removal of 2 bases from V and 8 bases from J, the junction contained 4 bases not matched to a gene. CDR3 length equals 13 residues. Here the CDR3 DNA reads TGTGCCAGCAGTTACAGGACAGGGATGGAAGCTTTCTTT. Translation gives CASSYRTGMEAFF.

The CDR3 loop is CASSEQGTDTQYF. The CDR3 DNA reads as TGCGCCAGCAGTGAACAGGGAACAGATACGCAGTATTTT. The rearrangement uses TRBV10-1 and TRBJ2-3, with a tentative D call TRBD1 (6 bases). This CDR3 spans 13 amino acids. Between the trimmed V and J ends, which lost 3 bases and 3 bases, there was a span of 7 bases. Germline V gene lookup returns CDR1 WNHNN and CDR2 SYGVQD (reference sequence).

This clone has just a few counts. The gene calls are TRBV19 and TRBJ2-7; D perhaps matches TRBD1 (6 bases). The V and J ends lost 0 bases and 2 bases respectively, with 14 bases between them. The CDR3 runs 16 residues. In germline, CDR1 is LNHDA, CDR2 SQIVND (reference sequence). The CDR3 DNA reads TGTGCCAGTAGTATAGACGCGGCAGGGGCGACCTACGAGCAGTACTTC. The encoded protein is CASSIDAAGATYEQYF.

The chain employs TRBV7-9 and TRBJ2-2; D is uncertain. CDR3 length: 12 residues. The V gene lost 2 bases and the J gene lost 2 bases, with 0 bases spanning the gap. The germline V gene encodes CDR1 SEHNR and CDR2 FQNEAQ (reference sequence). CDR3 nucleotides: TGTGCCAGCAGCTTAAACACCGGGGAGCTGTTTTTT. Its translation: CASSLNTGELFF.

The chain couples TRBV7-9 to TRBJ2-3; 7 bases agree with TRBD2. Looked up from germline, CDR1 is SEHNR and CDR2 is FQNEAQ (reference sequence). This CDR3 contains 16 residues. V dropped 2 bases and J dropped 2; count of bases not matched to a gene: 7. The DNA for the CDR3 is TGTGCCAGCAGCTTATTCGGGGGGACGAACACAGATACGCAGTATTTT. It specifies CASSLFGGTNTDTQYF.

V usage is TRBV28 and J usage is TRBJ1-2, with 9 bases lining up with TRBD1. This CDR3 contains 15 residues. The J segment lost 4 bases and the V segment lost 5 bases, leaving 8 bases of the junction unmatched. From germline, CDR1 is MDHEN and CDR2 SYDVKM. CDR3 sequence (DNA): TGTGCCAGCAGTACACAGGGGGCGATGGGCTATGGCTACACCTTC. Amino acids: CASSTQGAMGYGYTF.

This chain joins TRBV7-9 and TRBJ1-1, with 7 bases that match TRBD1. Trimming took 8 bases from V and 4 from J; bases not matched to a gene: 4. There are 12 residues in the CDR3. Germline V CDR1 and CDR2: SEHNR, FQNEAQ (reference sequence). The CDR3: CASANRGTEAFF. The CDR3 region has the DNA TGTGCCAGCGCAAACAGGGGCACTGAAGCTTTCTTT.

The chain carries TRBV6-5 and TRBJ2-1; 7 nucleotides line up with TRBD1. CDR1 is MNHEY and CDR2 is SVGAGI in the germline V gene. The junction had 6 bases not matched to a gene; V was cut back by 2 bases and J by 11 bases. CDR3 size: 13 residues. The CDR3 nucleotides are TGTGCCAGCAGTTACAGGCCAGGGGGACAGCAGTTCTTC. As protein: CASSYRPGGQQFF.

CDR3 nucleotide sequence: TGCGCCAGCAGCTTGCCTCAAAGGGACGGGGAGCTGTTTTTT. Protein product: CASSLPQRDGELFF. V usage is TRBV5-1 and J usage is TRBJ2-2; D gene unclear. The CDR3 extends over 14 amino acids. V dropped 1 base and J dropped 7 bases, with 11 bases sitting between them. Germline V lookup: CDR1 SGHRS, CDR2 YFSETQ.

To note about this clone: A read error may account for a junction end that differs from germline. This chain uses TRBV30 with TRBJ1-2; D gene unclear. There are 11 residues in the CDR3. Germline CDR1 reads GTSNPN; CDR2 reads SVGIG (reference sequence). CDR3 nucleotides: TGTGCCTGGAGTAGGATTGGAAACTCAGCCTTC. This encodes CAWSRIGNSAF.

The chain recombines TRBV18 with TRBJ2-1; 11 nucleotides match TRBD2. The CDR3 consists of 18 residues. Looked up from germline, CDR1 is KGHSH and CDR2 is LQKENI. The V gene end was trimmed by 0 bases and the J gene end by 7 bases; junction bases not matched to a gene: 11. In nucleotides, the CDR3 is TGTGCCAGCTCACCACCGGGACAGGGAACTAGCGGGGGTAATGAGCAGTTCTTC. The encoded protein is CASSPPGQGTSGGNEQFF.